These 32 T cell receptor beta chains share one sample of origin, sequenced in a study of T cell responses to AZD1222 COVID-19 vaccine. The protocol was immunoSEQ multiplex PCR, while the TCRdb copy is restricted to in-frame clones and leaves out a portion. The sample consists of about 79,000 clones, approximately 80% of them appearing once. The sequencing here drew on peripheral blood, taken on day 0 of AZD1222 vaccination. Every receptor here comes from an adult in good health.

The gene calls are TRBV29-1 and TRBJ1-1; D unresolved. The CDR3 consists of 11 residues. Looked up from germline, CDR1 is SQVTM and CDR2 is ANQGSEA. V lost 7 bases and J 0 bases, leaving 6 bases between the germline ends. CDR3 DNA: TGCAGCGCCCAGGTGAACACTGAAGCTTTCTTT. Encoded protein: CSAQVNTEAFF.

The CDR3 DNA reads TGTGCCAGCAGTTTCTCCTCTAGGGATCTAGCGGGAGGAACAGATACGCAGTATTTT. This codes for CASSFSSRDLAGGTDTQYF. The gene calls are TRBV27 and TRBJ2-3; TRBD2 matches at 11 bases. V shed 3 bases and J 3 bases; nucleotides not matched to a gene: 14. The CDR3 extends over 19 amino acids. Germline V lookup: CDR1 MNHEY, CDR2 SMNVEV (reference sequence).

This clone was found a few times. This chain links TRBV5-5 with TRBJ2-7, with a tentative D call TRBD1 (6 bases). The germline V and J ends were trimmed by 5 bases and 3 bases, with 15 bases remaining between them. The CDR3 length is 14 residues. The germline V gene encodes CDR1 SGHKS and CDR2 YYEKEE (reference sequence). In nucleotides, the CDR3 is TGTGCCAGCAGTCGACAGGACATACACTACGAGCAGTACTTC. Translating gives CASSRQDIHYEQYF.

The chain links TRBV7-8 to TRBJ2-7, with a possible D match to TRBD1 (6 bases). V shed 5 bases and J shed 7 bases, with 21 bases lying between them. The germline V gene has CDR1 SGHVS and CDR2 FQNEAQ. The CDR3 runs 15 residues. The CDR3 coding sequence is TGTGCCAGCAGCCCCACTTGGGGGCGCCCCGAGGAGCAGTACTTC. It specifies CASSPTWGRPEEQYF.

CDR3 sequence reads: CASSEWLAGTNTGELFF. The CDR3 DNA reads as TGCGCCAGCAGTGAATGGCTAGCGGGAACGAACACCGGGGAGCTGTTTTTT. The chain recombines TRBV10-1 with TRBJ2-2, with 9 nucleotides matching TRBD2. Trimming took 3 bases from V and 0 from J; bases not matched to a gene: 5. The CDR3 loop spans 17 amino acids. Germline V CDR1 and CDR2: WNHNN, SYGVQD (reference sequence).

For the CDR3, the DNA is TGTGCCAGCAGTGAAAATTGGAGGGTTGGGTTCCCCTACGAGCAGTACTTC. Residues: CASSENWRVGFPYEQYF. This rearrangement joins TRBV6-1 to TRBJ2-7; a possible D gene is TRBD2 (6 bases). Germline assignment: CDR1 MNHNS and CDR2 SASEGT. This CDR3 region has 17 residues. Deletions cut 2 bases from V and 2 bases from J, with 19 bases between.

This chain joins TRBV2 and TRBJ2-2; D gene ambiguous. The CDR3 runs to 13 residues. From germline, CDR1 is SNHLY and CDR2 FYNNEI. The germline V and J ends were trimmed by 5 bases and 7 bases, with 11 bases remaining between them. DNA for the CDR3: TGTGCCAGCAGTATTAACGACAACGGGGAGCTGTTTTTT. Protein: CASSINDNGELFF.

The chain combines TRBV5-1 with TRBJ2-2; maybe TRBD1 (6 bases). The germline CDR1 and CDR2 sequences are SGHRS and YFSETQ. V lost 5 bases, J lost 7 bases, and 9 bases lay in between. The CDR3 is 12 amino acids. CDR3 coding DNA: TGCGCCAGCAGAACAGGGTTCGGGGAGCTGTTTTTT. Encoded protein: CASRTGFGELFF.

The chain joins TRBV18 to TRBJ2-5; D is undetermined. CDR3 size: 13 residues. The ends were cut back, 1 base at V and 2 bases at J, with 5 bases in the middle. The germline CDR1 and CDR2 sequences are KGHSH and LQKENI. CDR3 sequence: CASSPLAQETQYF. The CDR3 bases are TGTGCCAGCTCACCACTGGCTCAAGAGACCCAGTACTTC.

The chain combines TRBV5-1 with TRBJ2-5, with 13 bases matching TRBD2. The CDR3 is 16 residues long. V was pared by 7 bases and J by 2 bases, with 8 bases of the junction left unmatched. Per the germline V gene, CDR1 is SGHRS and CDR2 is YFSETQ. The CDR3 coding sequence is TGCGCCAGCCGGACTAGCGGGAGCCTCATACAAGAGACCCAGTACTTC. This codes for CASRTSGSLIQETQYF. Based on the CDR3 plus reference TRBV5-1 and TRBJ2-5, the full variable domain is KAGVTQTPRYLIKTRGQQVTLSCSPISGHRSVSWYQQTPGQGLQFLFEYFSETQRNKGNFPGRFSGRQFSNSRSEMNVSTLELGDSALYLCASRTSGSLIQETQYFGPGTRLLVL.

In regard to this clone: The germline gene is not matched at one end of the junction; a read error may be the cause. This same CDR3 is encoded by further DNA sequences in the sample. This CDR3 is CASSSIDTQYF. In DNA, the CDR3 is TGTGCTAGCAGCTCCATAGATACGCAGTATTTT. The chain recombines TRBV7-9 with TRBJ2-3, with D unclear. The CDR3 totals 11 residues. Germline V CDR1 and CDR2: SEHNR, FQNEAQ (reference sequence). The complete variable domain, with remaining parts taken from reference TRBV7-9 and TRBJ2-3, reads DTGVSQNPRHKITKRGQNVTFRCDPISEHNRLYWYRQTLGQGPEFLTYFQNEAQLEKSRLLSDRFSAERPKGSFSTLEIQRTEQGDSAMYLCASSSIDTQYFGPGTRLTVL.

The V and J genes are TRBV4-1 and TRBJ2-1, with TRBD2 matching 13 bases. The V gene's germline CDR1 is MGHRA and CDR2 YSYEKL. With 1 base clipped from V and 8 bases from J, the junction kept 5 bases outside the gene matches. This CDR3 comprises 16 residues. The chain's CDR3 is CASSQGLAGGRDEQFF. CDR3 in DNA: TGCGCCAGCAGCCAAGGACTAGCGGGGGGTAGGGATGAGCAGTTCTTC.

The V gene is TRBV3-1 (or the pseudogene TRBV3-2), the J gene TRBJ1-5, with a weak D call TRBD1 (6 bases). Germline loops: CDR1 LGHDT, CDR2 YNNKEL (reference sequence). This CDR3 spans 13 amino acids. The V end was cut by 6 bases, the J end by 5 bases, with 11 bases between. Here the CDR3 reads CASSPYRDQPQHF. The DNA for the CDR3 is TGTGCCAGCAGTCCTTACAGGGATCAGCCCCAGCATTTT.

Only one count was recorded for this clone. The sample has other DNA sequences that encode this CDR3 too. This chain connects TRBV6-1 to TRBJ2-7; D gene uncertain. CDR1 and CDR2 from the germline V gene are MNHNS and SASEGT. This CDR3 is built from 12 residues. V dropped 3 bases and J dropped 3 bases, with 6 bases sitting between them. CDR3 sequence reads: CASSDRIYEQYF. In DNA form, the CDR3 reads TGTGCCAGCAGTGATAGGATCTACGAGCAGTACTTC.

V and J are TRBV15 and TRBJ2-2; 9 positions agree with TRBD2. Germline CDR1 reads LNHNV; CDR2 reads YYDKDF (reference sequence). The CDR3 contains 18 residues. Germline trimming cut 0 bases from V and 1 base from J; bases unmatched to any gene: 6. The CDR3 coding sequence is TGTGCCACCAGCAGAGACCTTAGCGGGAGAGTGAACACCGGGGAGCTGTTTTTT. Its protein product is CATSRDLSGRVNTGELFF.

This rearrangement joins TRBV6-1 to TRBJ1-6; 8 bases agree with TRBD1. This CDR3 region has 15 residues. The germline CDR1 and CDR2 sequences are MNHNS and SASEGT. The trim removed 2 bases at V and 7 bases at J, leaving 4 bases unmatched. This CDR3 is CASSEMGQENSPLHF. The CDR3 DNA reads as TGTGCCAGCAGTGAAATGGGACAGGAGAATTCACCCCTCCACTTT.

The chain employs TRBV18 and TRBJ2-5; TRBD2 matches at 11 bases. Germline V lookup: CDR1 KGHSH, CDR2 LQKENI. V gave up 6 bases and J gave up 5 bases; unmatched junction bases: 5. The CDR3 is 14 residues long. The CDR3 coding sequence is TGTGCCAGCTCCCCTCGGACTAGCGGGGAGACCCAGTACTTC. Protein: CASSPRTSGETQYF. The complete variable domain, with remaining parts taken from reference TRBV18 and TRBJ2-5, reads NAGVMQNPRHLVRRRGQEARLRCSPMKGHSHVYWYRQLPEEGLKFMVYLQKENIIDESGMPKERFSAEFPKEGPSILRIQQVVRGDSAAYFCASSPRTSGETQYFGPGTRLLVL.

This clone has a handful of counts. This sequence joins TRBV10-3 and TRBJ1-2, with 11 bases that match TRBD1. CDR1 and CDR2 from the germline V gene are ENHRY and SYGVKD. This CDR3 region has 18 residues. Unmatched junction bases numbered 16, after V lost 4 bases and J lost 6 bases. The CDR3 region has the DNA TGTGCCATCAGTGGGACAGGGGGCTCCTCTAGCCTTGAGGATGGCTACACCTTC. This sequence encodes CAISGTGGSSSLEDGYTF.

This clone was counted only a few times. CDR3 region: CASSSSRRGNQPQHF. DNA of the CDR3: TGTGCCAGCAGCTCGAGTCGCCGGGGGAATCAGCCCCAGCATTTT. V is TRBV5-6 and J is TRBJ1-5; D might be TRBD1 (5 bases). The V gene lost 3 bases and the J gene lost 4 bases, with 14 bases spanning the gap. Looked up from germline, CDR1 is SGHDT and CDR2 is YYEEEE. The CDR3 consists of 15 residues.

This clone was picked up one time. The V call is TRBV4-1, the J call TRBJ2-5, with D uncertain. The CDR3 length is 14 residues. Trimming took off 2 bases at V and 2 bases at J, with 9 bases between the two ends. CDR1 is MGHRA and CDR2 is YSYEKL in the germline V gene. CDR3 residues: CASSQPKQQETQYF. The CDR3 DNA is TGCGCCAGCAGCCAACCAAAACAGCAAGAGACCCAGTACTTC.

This rearrangement joins TRBV10-1 to TRBJ2-7; the D is unclear. From germline, CDR1 is WNHNN and CDR2 SYGVQD (reference sequence). V lost 7 bases and J lost 3, with 10 bases in between. The CDR3 is 12 residues long. The CDR3 nucleotides are TGCGCCAGCACCCTAGACGGCTACGAGCAGTACTTC. Its translation is CASTLDGYEQYF.

The chain combines TRBV19 with TRBJ1-1; D unclear. The CDR3 has 16 amino acids. Germline lookup yields CDR1 LNHDA and CDR2 SQIVND (reference sequence). V was pared by 5 bases and J by 0 bases, with 16 bases between. The CDR3 spells CASSAPSGTMNTEAFF. Here the CDR3 DNA reads TGTGCCAGTAGTGCTCCCAGCGGTACTATGAACACTGAAGCTTTCTTT.

The chain links TRBV28 to TRBJ1-4; D is unclear. Germline V gene data show CDR1 as MDHEN and CDR2 as SYDVKM. This CDR3 is 12 amino acids long. Between the trimmed V and J ends, which lost 8 bases and 8 bases, there was a span of 12 bases. CDR3 coding DNA: TGTGCCAGCGGTCGTAAAGGGGAAAAACTGTTTTTT. Its protein product is CASGRKGEKLFF.

In this sample, this clone turned up a few times. This chain uses TRBV25-1 with TRBJ1-2; D is perhaps TRBD1 (5 bases). The CDR3 loop spans 13 amino acids. V lost 2 bases to trimming and J lost 4 bases, with 8 bases between them. CDR1 MGHDK and CDR2 SYGVNS come from the germline V gene. CDR3 loop: CASSEEGVYGYTF. The CDR3 nucleotides are TGTGCCAGCAGTGAAGAAGGGGTCTATGGCTACACCTTC.

The chain employs TRBV19 and TRBJ1-1, with 10 positions matching TRBD1. V gave up 4 bases and J gave up 4 bases; unmatched junction bases: 3. CDR3 length: 14 residues. Germline values: CDR1 LNHDA, CDR2 SQIVND (reference sequence). This chain's CDR3 is CASSTDRGSTEAFF. The CDR3 DNA reads as TGTGCCAGTAGTACGGACAGGGGGAGCACTGAAGCTTTCTTT.

This clone was picked up a small number of times. This chain connects TRBV3-1 (or the pseudogene TRBV3-2) to TRBJ2-2; no reliable D call. The length of the CDR3 is 18 residues. Germline CDR1 and CDR2: LGHDT and YNNKEL (reference sequence). Trimming removed 0 bases at V and 1 base at J, with 15 bases between. The CDR3 here is CASSQDGFGNLNTGELFF. The CDR3 DNA sequence: TGTGCCAGCAGCCAAGATGGCTTTGGAAATCTGAACACCGGGGAGCTGTTTTTT.

Remarks on this clone: This may be a read error, as it is one base from a much larger clone. The same CDR3 also results from other DNA sequences found in this sample. This chain uses TRBV7-9 with TRBJ2-1; 9 nucleotides agree with TRBD2. This CDR3 has 14 amino acids. Per the germline V gene, CDR1 is SEHNR and CDR2 is FQNEAQ (reference sequence). V was clipped by 8 bases and J by 6 bases; unmatched bases: 8. The CDR3 protein is CASRGAGGGNEQFF. In DNA, the CDR3 is TGTGCCAGCCGGGGGGCGGGAGGGGGCAATGAGCAGTTCTTC.

The chain employs TRBV20-1 and TRBJ1-2; no firm D call. V lost 2 bases, J lost 8 bases, and 6 bases lay in between. Germline CDR1 and CDR2: DFQATT and SNEGSKA (reference sequence). The CDR3 has 10 amino acids. CDR3 sequence (DNA): TGCAGTGCTAGATCAGGAGGCTACACCTTC. Amino acid sequence: CSARSGGYTF.

This chain joins TRBV28 and TRBJ1-2; D gene uncertain. The CDR3 is 12 amino acids. Germline lookup yields CDR1 MDHEN and CDR2 SYDVKM. Trimming shortened V by 3 bases and J by 6 bases, and 8 bases separated the two germline ends. The CDR3 protein is CASSFRDNGYTF. CDR3 DNA: TGTGCCAGCAGTTTCCGGGATAATGGCTACACCTTC.

The gene calls are TRBV5-1 and TRBJ1-1, with 8 bases lining up with TRBD1. This CDR3 has 13 amino acids. V lost 4 bases and J lost 5; bases outside the gene matches: 4. Germline lookup yields CDR1 SGHRS and CDR2 YFSETQ. The CDR3, as DNA: TGCGCCAGCAGCCCAGGGGGCGGAACTGAAGCTTTCTTT. It codes for CASSPGGGTEAFF.

This chain links TRBV20-1 with TRBJ2-5; D gene uncertain. This CDR3 is 11 amino acids long. Germline assignment: CDR1 DFQATT and CDR2 SNEGSKA (reference sequence). V was cut by 4 bases and J by 5 bases, with 8 bases left in between. CDR3 in DNA: TGCAGTGCTACCAGTCGGGAGACCCAGTACTTC. Its translation is CSATSRETQYF.

CDR3 bases: TGTGCCAGCAGCCGTGCCTACGAGCAGTACTTC. Translated: CASSRAYEQYF. The chain has TRBV14 and TRBJ2-7; D gene uncertain. Trimming shortened V by 4 bases and J by 2 bases, and 3 bases separated the two germline ends. The CDR3 loop spans 11 amino acids. CDR1 and CDR2 (germline): SGHDN, FVKESK.